Listed below are T cell receptor beta chains from one sample, sequenced in a study of T cell changes during pregnancy in multiple sclerosis. Clones were sequenced by immunoSEQ multiplex PCR, and TCRdb holds only the in-frame ones, with some missing. The sample includes about 77,000 clones, around 91% seen only once; the top ten take 1.5% to 2%. Source: peripheral blood, taken before pregnancy. The receptors derive from a female donor with multiple sclerosis, enrolled in a pregnancy study. Both conserved end residues are part of each CDR3. The order of the fields is clone size, J gene, D gene, V gene, CDR3 length, CDR3 protein, CDR3 DNA. A D gene is named only where the DNA matches it firmly. Expanded clones get a size class; other rows say once, few or many, or leave the size out.

once	TRBJ2-1	TRBD2	TRBV5-5	18	CASSLRLAGHASYNEQFF	TGTGCCAGCAGCTTAAGACTAGCGGGACACGCGTCTTACAATGAGCAGTTCTTC
NA	TRBJ2-5	TRBD1	TRBV5-1	14	CASSTGQYQETQYF	TGCGCCAGCAGCACGGGACAGTATCAAGAGACCCAGTACTTC
NA	TRBJ2-7	TRBD1	TRBV29-1	13	CSAGDSWNYEQYF	TGCAGCGCAGGGGACAGTTGGAACTACGAGCAGTACTTC
NA	TRBJ2-5	NA	TRBV28	13	CASSTLPRETQYF	TGTGCCAGCAGTACCCTCCCCCGGGAGACCCAGTACTTC
NA	TRBJ1-3	TRBD1	TRBV7-9	14	CASSLQGAGNTIYF	TGTGCCAGCAGCCTCCAGGGGGCTGGAAACACCATATATTTT
NA	TRBJ2-3	TRBD2	TRBV11-2	16	CASSLVGRGGPDTQYF	TGTGCCAGCAGCTTAGTGGGGCGGGGGGGCCCAGATACGCAGTATTTT
few	TRBJ1-1	NA	TRBV5-1	14	CASSVQGLNTEAFF	TGCGCCAGCAGCGTACAGGGCCTGAACACTGAAGCTTTCTTT
NA	TRBJ1-1	NA	TRBV30	18	CAWSVMWGTPRVGTEAFF	TGTGCCTGGAGTGTCATGTGGGGGACTCCCAGGGTCGGCACTGAAGCTTTCTTT
NA	TRBJ2-7	NA	TRBV6-5	14	CASRLMAGSGEQYF	TGTGCCAGCAGACTAATGGCAGGGTCAGGCGAGCAGTACTTC
NA	TRBJ1-3	TRBD1	TRBV6-6	15	CASSLGTDSGNTIYF	TGTGCCAGCAGCCTCGGGACAGACTCTGGAAACACCATATATTTT
NA	TRBJ1-2	NA	TRBV9	17	CASSVAENYGLSDGYTF	TGTGCCAGCAGCGTAGCTGAGAATTACGGACTTTCGGATGGCTACACCTTC
NA	TRBJ2-1	NA	TRBV4-1	17	CASSQGTQSGFWNEQFF	TGCGCCAGCAGCCAAGGCACCCAGTCGGGGTTTTGGAATGAGCAGTTCTTC
once	TRBJ2-3	NA	TRBV4-3	13	CASSQDPRDTQYF	TGCGCCAGCAGCCAAGACCCGAGAGATACGCAGTATTTT
NA	TRBJ1-3	NA	TRBV5-1	13	CASSLPSGNTIYF	TGCGCCAGCAGTCTCCCCTCTGGAAACACCATATATTTT
NA	TRBJ2-7	TRBD2	TRBV13	16	CASSRLAGVMVYEQYF	TGTGCCAGCAGCAGGCTAGCGGGGGTCATGGTCTACGAGCAGTACTTC
once	TRBJ2-7	TRBD1	TRBV5-7	17	CASSPWGGTGGSYEQYF	TGTGCCAGCAGCCCGTGGGGGGGGACAGGGGGCTCCTACGAGCAGTACTTC
once	TRBJ1-1	NA	TRBV2	15	CASSVEVGLNTEAFF	TGTGCCAGCAGTGTGGAGGTGGGCCTGAACACTGAAGCTTTCTTT
NA	TRBJ2-1	NA	TRBV7-9	15	CASSLGGEMYNEQFF	TGTGCCAGCAGCTTAGGGGGGGAGATGTACAATGAGCAGTTCTTC
NA	TRBJ1-1	NA	TRBV11-2	14	CASSFIEGDTEAFF	TGTGCCAGCAGCTTCATAGAGGGGGACACTGAAGCTTTCTTT
NA	TRBJ2-5	NA	TRBV7-2	15	CASSFGGGRGETQYF	TGTGCCAGCAGCTTTGGCGGGGGCCGGGGTGAGACCCAGTACTTC
NA	TRBJ1-2	TRBD1	TRBV19	13	CASCDRGRNGYTF	TGTGCCAGTTGTGACAGGGGGCGAAATGGCTACACCTTC
NA	TRBJ2-2	NA	TRBV7-2	14	CASSLSRDTGELFF	TGTGCCAGCAGCTTATCCCGGGACACCGGGGAGCTGTTTTTT
few	TRBJ1-6	TRBD1	TRBV5-6	15	CASSFRRGLDSPLHF	TGTGCCAGCAGCTTTCGCAGGGGGCTAGATTCACCCCTCCACTTT
NA	TRBJ1-1	TRBD1	TRBV4-1	13	CASSRDRETEAFF	TGCGCCAGCAGCCGGGACAGGGAGACTGAAGCTTTCTTT
NA	TRBJ2-2	NA	TRBV7-6	14	CASSFRGGTGELFF	TGTGCCAGCAGCTTCAGGGGCGGCACCGGGGAGCTGTTTTTT
NA	TRBJ2-3	TRBD2	TRBV5-1	13	CASSLESGVLWYF	TGCGCCAGCAGCTTGGAGAGCGGGGTCCTGTGGTATTTT
NA	TRBJ1-1	NA	TRBV7-2	15	CASSHQEGRRTEAFF	TGTGCCAGCAGCCACCAGGAGGGGCGACGGACTGAAGCTTTCTTT
NA	TRBJ1-2	TRBD1	TRBV5-1	15	CASSLDGTAYYGYTF	TGCGCCAGCAGCTTGGATGGGACAGCTTACTATGGCTACACCTTC
NA	TRBJ2-7	NA	TRBV28	14	CASSPARDTYEQYF	TGTGCCAGCAGTCCAGCCCGGGACACCTACGAGCAGTACTTC
NA	TRBJ2-1	TRBD2	TRBV5-4	17	CASSTEPSGVSYNEQFF	TGTGCCAGCAGCACAGAGCCTAGCGGGGTCTCCTACAATGAGCAGTTCTTC
NA	TRBJ1-4	NA	TRBV2	12	CASSARYEKLFF	TGTGCCAGCAGTGCCCGTTATGAAAAACTGTTTTTT
NA	TRBJ2-6	NA	TRBV19	16	CASSMGRFTGANVLTF	TGTGCCAGTAGTATGGGGCGATTCACAGGGGCCAACGTCCTGACTTTC
few	TRBJ1-6	TRBD1	TRBV5-6	15	CASNLRGQSNSPLHF	TGTGCCAGCAACCTCCGGGGACAGAGTAATTCACCCCTCCACTTT
few	TRBJ1-2	NA	TRBV29-1	11	CSVGSGRGYTF	TGCAGCGTCGGGAGTGGGAGAGGCTACACCTTC
NA	TRBJ1-2	NA	TRBV6-5	13	CASSVRQAYGYTF	TGTGCCAGCAGTGTAAGACAGGCCTATGGCTACACCTTC
NA	TRBJ2-2	TRBD2	TRBV7-6	16	CASSLLTSGHTGELFF	TGTGCCAGCAGCTTACTGACTAGCGGGCACACCGGGGAGCTGTTTTTT
NA	TRBJ2-5	NA	TRBV29-1	13	CSVGVYRGETQYF	TGCAGCGTTGGGGTTTACCGGGGAGAGACCCAGTACTTC
NA	TRBJ1-1	TRBD1	TRBV20-1	11	CKTDRGTEAFF	TGCAAGACGGACAGGGGCACTGAAGCTTTCTTT
NA	TRBJ2-1	NA	TRBV21-1	17	CASSTKYGGGLSDEQFF	TGTGCCAGCAGCACGAAGTATGGCGGGGGGCTCTCGGATGAGCAGTTCTTC
NA	TRBJ1-2	TRBD1	TRBV5-1	16	CASSLGAPGTGYGYTF	TGCGCCAGCAGCTTGGGGGCACCCGGGACAGGCTATGGCTACACCTTC
NA	TRBJ2-5	NA	TRBV7-2	17	CASSPKRGRTAWETQYF	TGTGCCAGCAGCCCAAAACGAGGGCGGACGGCCTGGGAGACCCAGTACTTC
NA	TRBJ1-1	NA	TRBV5-1	14	CASFEGLRNTEAFF	TGCGCCAGCTTTGAGGGACTGAGGAACACTGAAGCTTTCTTT
NA	TRBJ1-2	TRBD1	TRBV5-1	14	CASSLDLTGVGYTF	TGCGCCAGCAGCTTGGATCTGACAGGGGTTGGCTACACCTTC
NA	TRBJ2-5	NA	TRBV5-1	12	CASSLREETQYF	TGCGCCAGCAGCCTGAGGGAAGAGACCCAGTACTTC
NA	TRBJ1-1	NA	TRBV18	14	CASREQFMNTEAFF	TGTGCCAGCCGAGAACAGTTCATGAACACTGAAGCTTTCTTT